The clone carrying this TCR beta chain was detected ten times or more. The data originate from a study of neurological immune-mediated disorders. This CDR3 has 14 residues. Germline values: CDR1 SGHTA, CDR2 FQGNSA. Between the trimmed V and J ends, which lost 3 bases and 6 bases, there was a span of 15 bases. TCRdb reprocessed the 5' RACE reads via MiXCR and lists one record per CDR3 protein. This table holds about 95,000 distinct CDR3 sequences, around 3.3% found once. The chain links TRBV7-2 to TRBJ2-7; D is ambiguous. The source is a woman between 18 and 30 years old with multiple sclerosis. Sequenced: PBMCs. The CDR3 nucleotides are TGTGCCAGCAGCTTCCTCGCCCAAAGGGCCGAGCAGTACTTC. It codes for CASSFLAQRAEQYF.